This T cell receptor (beta chain) appears in the sequencing data of a study of T cell responses to AZD1222 COVID-19 vaccine. Findings of the study overall: Researchers report vaccine-associated CD4 TCRs spanning spike, with dominance at 160-218 and 743-854.

Some clones are missing from TCRdb's copy, which holds only in-frame ones; the method was immunoSEQ multiplex PCR. The sample carries fewer than 130,000 clones, 80% to 95% recorded once. This clone was recorded once. Its antigen is as yet unknown. Per the germline V gene, CDR1 is SGDLS and CDR2 is YYNGEE. CDR3 size: 13 residues. Trimming took off 0 bases at V and 5 bases at J, with 9 bases between the two ends. Sequenced here: peripheral blood, sampled 28 days after the second AZD1222 dose. The clonotype originates from an adult who received the AZD1222 COVID-19 vaccine. The gene calls are TRBV9 and TRBJ2-7, with D unresolved. CDR3 region: CASSVVGNDEQYF. CDR3 nucleotide sequence: TGTGCCAGCAGCGTAGTGGGAAATGACGAGCAGTACTTC.